Following are 7 T cell receptor beta chains from one sample sequenced in a study of human T cells and chemical hapten exposure. The time point denotes: pre-sensitization, week 0. Treatment meaning: therapeutic diphenylcyclopropenone sensitization with weekly scalp DPC. TCRdb itself ran the RACE reads through MiXCR, one entry per CDR3 protein. The sample contains under 200,000 distinct CDR3 sequences, just under 30% of which appear only once. This specimen was whole blood, taken in connection with sensitization to the hapten diphenylcyclopropenone (DPC). All receptors come from a woman in her 30s with alopecia areata. Some clones in this sample may be carry-over from other donors' samples.

Only a few counts were recorded for this clonotype. The rearrangement links TRBV29-1 to TRBJ1-4; no definite D call. The germline V gene has CDR1 SQVTM and CDR2 ANQGSEA. The length of the CDR3 is 13 residues. Trimming removed 7 bases at V and 6 bases at J, with 15 bases between. This CDR3 reads CSAVGVMDEKLFF. DNA for the CDR3: TGCAGCGCGGTTGGGGTTATGGATGAAAAACTGTTTTTT.

The chain employs TRBV4-2 and TRBJ2-7; weak D call: TRBD2 (6 bases). The CDR3 consists of 13 residues. V shed 4 bases and J shed 5 bases, with 12 bases lying between them. Germline-derived CDR1 and CDR2 are LGHNA and YNFKEQ. The CDR3 region is CASSLSSDDEQYF. The CDR3 bases are TGTGCCAGCAGCCTTTCTAGCGACGACGAGCAGTACTTC.

This sequence joins TRBV28 and TRBJ2-2; TRBD2 is a possible D gene (6 bases). V was shortened by 6 bases and J by 8 bases, with 16 bases between the two germline ends. CDR3 length: 14 amino acids. CDR1 is MDHEN, CDR2 SYDVKM, per germline. CDR3 residues: CASSLTRPSGELFF. The CDR3 DNA sequence: TGTGCCAGCAGCCTGACTAGGCCTTCTGGGGAGCTGTTTTTT.

This clonotype was detected many times. V usage is TRBV7-6 and J usage is TRBJ2-6; D gene ambiguous. CDR1 and CDR2 (germline): SGHVS, FNYEAQ. This CDR3 has 15 residues. Trimming left V 1 base short and J 3 bases short, with 7 bases between. The chain's CDR3 is CASSLEGDGANVLTF. The CDR3 DNA follows: TGTGCCAGCAGCTTAGAGGGCGATGGGGCCAACGTCCTGACTTTC. The variable domain in full, completed from reference TRBV7-6 and TRBJ2-6, reads GAGVSQSPRYKVTKRGQDVALRCDPISGHVSLYWYRQALGQGPEFLTYFNYEAQQDKSGLPNDRFSAERPEGSISTLTIQRTEQRDSAMYRCASSLEGDGANVLTFGAGSRLTVL.

The rearrangement links TRBV3-1 to TRBJ1-5, with D perhaps matching TRBD1 (6 bases). From germline, CDR1 is LGHDT and CDR2 YNNKEL (reference sequence). The CDR3 is made up of 15 amino acids. V dropped 4 bases and J dropped 0 bases, with 10 bases sitting between them. CDR3 sequence (DNA): TGTGCCAGCAGCCTTGGACAGCATAGCAATCAGCCCCAGCATTTT. Residues: CASSLGQHSNQPQHF.

The rearrangement uses TRBV5-6 and TRBJ1-5, with D perhaps matching TRBD1 (5 bases). Germline V gives CDR1 SGHDT, CDR2 YYEEEE. Trimming cost V 5 bases and J 4 bases, with 13 bases left between them. The CDR3 has 14 amino acids. The CDR3 region is CASSFGQGNQPQHF. The DNA of the CDR3 is TGTGCCAGCAGTTTTGGCCAGGGAAATCAGCCCCAGCATTTT. Drawing the rest from reference TRBV5-6 and TRBJ1-5, the complete variable domain is DAGVTQSPTHLIKTRGQQVTLRCSPKSGHDTVSWYQQALGQGPQFIFQYYEEEERQRGNFPDRFSGHQFPNYSSELNVNALLLGDSALYLCASSFGQGNQPQHFGDGTRLSIL.

V is TRBV20-1 and J is TRBJ1-2, with TRBD1 identical over 7 bases. The length of the CDR3 is 15 residues. J lost 4 bases, V lost 3 bases, and 11 bases had no gene match. Germline V gives CDR1 DFQATT, CDR2 SNEGSKA (reference sequence). This CDR3 is CSARGTGEVGYGYTF. The CDR3 DNA reads TGCAGTGCTAGGGGCACAGGGGAGGTTGGCTATGGCTACACCTTC.